The 5 T cell receptor beta chains given below trace back to one sample, sequenced in a study of blood T cell repertoires in COVID-19. Measured with immunoSEQ multiplex PCR; TCRdb has only the in-frame clones, and not every one. The data show under 200,000 clones, around 90% seen once. The sample was peripheral blood. These receptor sequences come from a man younger than 30 with COVID-19, enrolled during active disease.

The rearrangement joins TRBV28 to TRBJ2-3; D unresolved. V gave up 3 bases and J gave up 2 bases, with 9 bases separating them. The CDR3 totals 14 residues. The germline CDR1 and CDR2 sequences are MDHEN and SYDVKM. The CDR3 coding sequence is TGTGCCAGCAGTTTGAACAGCTACACAGATACGCAGTATTTT. Translated: CASSLNSYTDTQYF.

The chain is built from TRBV19 and TRBJ2-7; D is unresolved. From germline, CDR1 is LNHDA and CDR2 SQIVND (reference sequence). This CDR3 has 15 amino acids. Trimming removed 1 base at V and 2 bases at J, with 12 bases between. The CDR3 DNA follows: TGTGCCAGTAGTATAGTCGGATCGGAGACCTACGAGCAGTACTTC. It yields the protein CASSIVGSETYEQYF.

V and J are TRBV28 and TRBJ1-1, with 7 bases aligning to TRBD1. This CDR3 spans 13 amino acids. J gave up 0 bases and V 6 bases, and 1 base lay outside the gene matches. From germline, CDR1 is MDHEN and CDR2 SYDVKM. CDR3 nucleotides: TGTGCCAGCAGGGGACAGTTGAACACTGAAGCTTTCTTT. Residues: CASRGQLNTEAFF.

This sequence joins TRBV7-9 and TRBJ1-1; TRBD1 might be the D (5 bases). Trimming removed 6 bases from V and 5 bases from J, with 19 bases in between. Germline-derived CDR1 and CDR2 are SEHNR and FQNEAQ (reference sequence). The CDR3 is made up of 15 amino acids. CDR3 DNA: TGTGCCAGCAGTTCCCTCCTGGGTGGGGGGACTGAAGCTTTCTTT. This codes for CASSSLLGGGTEAFF.

The rearrangement joins TRBV27 to TRBJ2-5; the D gene is possibly TRBD2 (6 bases). Germline V lookup: CDR1 MNHEY, CDR2 SMNVEV (reference sequence). This CDR3 is 14 amino acids long. Trimming took 3 bases from V and 5 from J, leaving 13 bases between them. The CDR3 bases are TGTGCCAGCAGTTTTTCGCGGGGTTCGGAGACCCAGTACTTC. Amino acid sequence: CASSFSRGSETQYF.